This T cell receptor (beta chain) was sequenced during a study of blood T cell repertoires in COVID-19. At the level of the study: Some COVID-19 samples were acute and others convalescent; all came from the United States, Italy and Spain. T cells, B-cell-depleted T cells, or PBMCs provided the cDNA or gDNA that served as material.

As processed by the authors: By means of reference gene primer amplification, nucleated cell counts were estimated. Generated by immunoSEQ multiplex PCR, the TCRdb table keeps only in-frame clones and is missing some. The DNA was the basis for D and trimming; V, J and clone size are from that table. Of approximately 130,000 clones listed, approximately 80% are singletons. The CDR3 length is 14 residues. V dropped 7 bases and J dropped 5 bases, with 14 bases sitting between them. Germline lookup yields CDR1 SGHAT and CDR2 FQNNGV. The sequence derives from a woman aged 60-70 years with active or convalescent COVID-19. The sequenced sample was peripheral blood. The V call is TRBV11-2, the J call TRBJ2-2; maybe TRBD1 (5 bases). CDR3 amino acids: CASTPLRVTGELFF. The CDR3 DNA reads as TGTGCCAGCACCCCCCTCAGGGTTACCGGGGAGCTGTTTTTT.